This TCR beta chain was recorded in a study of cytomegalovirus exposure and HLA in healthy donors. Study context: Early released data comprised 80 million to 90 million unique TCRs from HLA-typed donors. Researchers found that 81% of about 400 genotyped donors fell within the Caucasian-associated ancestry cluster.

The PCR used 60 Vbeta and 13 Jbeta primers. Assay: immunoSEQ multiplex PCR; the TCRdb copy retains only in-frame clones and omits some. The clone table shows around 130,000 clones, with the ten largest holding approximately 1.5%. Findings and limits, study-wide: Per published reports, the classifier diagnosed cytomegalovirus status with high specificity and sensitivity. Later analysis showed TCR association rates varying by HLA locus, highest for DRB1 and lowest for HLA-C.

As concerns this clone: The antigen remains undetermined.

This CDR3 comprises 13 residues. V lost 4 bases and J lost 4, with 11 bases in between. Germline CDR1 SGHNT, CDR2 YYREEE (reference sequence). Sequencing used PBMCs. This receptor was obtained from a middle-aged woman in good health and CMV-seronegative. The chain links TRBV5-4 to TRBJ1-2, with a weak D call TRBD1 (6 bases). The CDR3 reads CASSLPDSYGYTF. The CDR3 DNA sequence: TGTGCCAGCAGCCTCCCGGACAGCTATGGCTACACCTTC.